A selection of T cell receptor beta chains follows, all from one sample in a study of blood T cell repertoires in COVID-19. Using immunoSEQ multiplex PCR, the repertoire was profiled, and TCRdb retains in-frame clones only, with some absent. The sample includes approximately 170,000 clones, roughly 80% of them seen just once. The specimen sequenced was peripheral blood. These receptor sequences come from a woman between 65 and 79 years old with COVID-19, enrolled during active disease. Both conserved end residues are part of each CDR3. The D gene is left open where the match is weak. For some rows the clone size is stated as once, few or many, or as a class when expanded; others skip it.

>-|once|TRBV5-1|TRBJ1-5
TGCGCCAGCAGCCCAGGGCCCGATTATAGCAATCAGCCCCAGCATTTT
CASSPGPDYSNQPQHF
>-|once|TRBV11-2|TRBJ2-5
TGTGCCAGCAGCTTAGATCTTAGGACCCAGTACTTC
CASSLDLRTQYF
>TRBD1|-|TRBV19|TRBJ1-2
TGTGCCAGTAATCCGGGACAGGGGTACTATGGCTACACCTTC
CASNPGQGYYGYTF
>-|-|TRBV9|TRBJ1-3
TGTGCCAGCAGCCTGGAGTTTAGCAGCTCTGGAAACACCATATATTTT
CASSLEFSSSGNTIYF
>-|-|TRBV4-3|TRBJ2-7
TGCGCCAGCAGCCAAGAGACTAACTACGAGCAGTACTTC
CASSQETNYEQYF
>TRBD2|-|TRBV5-1|TRBJ2-7
TGCGCCAGCAGCTCGGCGGGGGGCTCTTTTTACGAGCAGTACTTC
CASSSAGGSFYEQYF
>TRBD2|-|TRBV5-6|TRBJ2-7
TGTGCCAGCAGCCAGGGACTAGCGGGAGTTCAGAGCTCCTACGAGCAGTACTTC
CASSQGLAGVQSSYEQYF
>-|-|TRBV5-6|TRBJ1-5
TGTGCCAGCAGCTTAAGGGGCGCCGGGAATCAGCCCCAGCATTTT
CASSLRGAGNQPQHF
>TRBD1|once|TRBV5-1|TRBJ1-2
TGCGCCAGCAGCTTGACAGGGGAAGGCTACACCTTC
CASSLTGEGYTF
>-|-|TRBV7-2|TRBJ2-5
TGTGCCAGCAGCTTAATCCCAGGGCCCCAAGAGACCCAGTACTTC
CASSLIPGPQETQYF
>TRBD2|-|TRBV7-2|TRBJ2-2
TGTGCCAGCAGCCGGACTAGCGAGGCCGGGGAGCTGTTTTTT
CASSRTSEAGELFF
>-|once|TRBV28|TRBJ2-7
TGTGCCAGCAGTACACAGGGCGAGGAGCAGTACTTC
CASSTQGEEQYF
>-|-|TRBV5-5|TRBJ2-7
TGTGCCAGCAGCTTTTCGAGCACGTCCTTCTACGAGCAGTACTTC
CASSFSSTSFYEQYF
>TRBD1|-|TRBV19|TRBJ2-3
TGTGCCAGTAGGGACACAGGGGGTAGAAGGACAGATACGCAGTATTTT
CASRDTGGRRTDTQYF
>TRBD1|-|TRBV12-5|TRBJ2-4
TGTGCTAGTGGGGACAGGTCCCACGATGCCAAAAACATTCAGTACTTC
CASGDRSHDAKNIQYF
>-|-|TRBV27|TRBJ2-2
TGTGCCAGCAGATGGAAAGGACAGTCGAACACCGGGGAGCTGTTTTTT
CASRWKGQSNTGELFF
>TRBD1|-|TRBV5-1|TRBJ2-3
TGCGCCAGCAGCCTGGCAGGGGGCGCCACAGATACGCAGTATTTT
CASSLAGGATDTQYF
>-|-|TRBV21-1|TRBJ2-7
TGTGCCAGCAGCAAAGAACCGCGTGGCTCCTACGAGCAGTACTTC
CASSKEPRGSYEQYF
>-|-|TRBV10-3|TRBJ2-7
TGTGCCATCAGTGACGGGACTTTAAGCTCCTACGAGCAGTACTTC
CAISDGTLSSYEQYF
>TRBD2|few|TRBV11-2|TRBJ2-1
TGTGCCAGCAGCCCCGAATGGTCTAGCGGGAGGAGGTACAATGAGCAGTTCTTC
CASSPEWSSGRRYNEQFF
>-|-|TRBV14|TRBJ1-1
TGTGCCAGCAGCCAAGGTTTTAGTGCTTTCTTT
CASSQGFSAFF
>TRBD2|-|TRBV20-1|TRBJ2-1
TGCAGTGCCGGGACTAGAAATGAGCAGTTCTTC
CSAGTRNEQFF
>-|-|TRBV14|TRBJ2-1
TGTGCCAGCAGCCACGAAACAGGGAAAGGTTCCAAAATTTACAATGAGCAGTTCTTC
CASSHETGKGSKIYNEQFF
>TRBD2|-|TRBV24-1|TRBJ2-1
TGTGCCACCAGTCGCCGGACTAGCGGGCTCAATGAGCAGTTCTTC
CATSRRTSGLNEQFF
>-|-|TRBV5-1|TRBJ2-2
TGCGCCAGCAGCTTGGTCCCGAACACCGGGGAGCTATTTTTT
CASSLVPNTGELFF
>-|few|TRBV6-5|TRBJ1-1
TGTGCCAGCCCCGGAAGGAGTCGTCTCGGAGCTTTCTTT
CASPGRSRLGAFF
>-|-|TRBV7-3|TRBJ2-5
TGTGCCAGCAGCTTTGGCGGGTCACAAGAGACCCAGTACTTC
CASSFGGSQETQYF
>-|-|TRBV28|TRBJ1-2
TGTGCCAGCAGTTCACCTGGCAGGGCCGGCTACACCTTC
CASSSPGRAGYTF
>-|-|TRBV5-1|TRBJ1-3
TGCGCCAGCAGCCCGGCGGGGTCCTCTGGAAACACCATATATTTT
CASSPAGSSGNTIYF
>-|many|TRBV30|TRBJ1-1
TGTGCCTGGAGTCAGGGCAGGGCTGAAGCTTTCTTT
CAWSQGRAEAFF
>TRBD2|-|TRBV7-2|TRBJ2-1
TGTGCCAGCAGCTCCAGACTAGCGGGAGACAATGAGCAGTTCTTC
CASSSRLAGDNEQFF
>-|-|TRBV28|TRBJ2-3
TGTGCCAGCAGTTCCCCCTCTAGGTGGGGCACAGATACGCAGTATTTT
CASSSPSRWGTDTQYF
>TRBD2|few|TRBV7-2|TRBJ2-7
TGTGCCAGCAGCGCGACTAGCGGGAGTTTGGTGCAGTACTTC
CASSATSGSLVQYF
>-|few|TRBV3-1/TRBV3-2|TRBJ1-1
TGTGCCAGCAGCCAATACGGAGCGGACACTGAAGCTTTCTTT
CASSQYGADTEAFF
>-|-|TRBV11-3|TRBJ2-1
TGTGCCAGCAGCCTAACTAGCAACCCGTACAATGAGCAGTTCTTC
CASSLTSNPYNEQFF
>TRBD1|once|TRBV2|TRBJ1-5
TGTGCCAGCAGCCGGGACAGGGGGCAGAATCAGCCCCAGCATTTT
CASSRDRGQNQPQHF
>-|few|TRBV11-3|TRBJ2-7
TGTGCCAGCTCGAAAGGGGCAGACTCCTACGAGCAGTACTTC
CASSKGADSYEQYF
>-|-|TRBV19|TRBJ1-2
TGTGCCAGTAGTATAGGAGGGTCGACAGGTCAAGGGGATGGCTACACCTTC
CASSIGGSTGQGDGYTF
>TRBD1|few|TRBV27|TRBJ1-5
TGTGCCAGCAGTACCGGGACAGGGCTGAGCAATCAGCCCCAGCATTTT
CASSTGTGLSNQPQHF